This TCR beta chain was captured in a study of T cells in localized non-small cell lung cancer. Study-wide points: Of the tissues analyzed, uninvolved adjacent lung showed maximal T cell clonality, greater than tumor. Longer overall survival associated with higher blood T cell density; shorter survival with higher adjacent-lung clonality. In adjacent lung, a median around 50 of the top 100 tumor clones were found.

A note on this clone: Its target is not known.

Per germline, CDR1 SGHDT and CDR2 YYEEEE. With V trimmed by 4 bases and J by 2 bases, 8 bases remained unmatched. CDR3 length equals 15 residues. Sequencing was performed with immunoSEQ multiplex PCR; in TCRdb, only in-frame clones are kept and a portion is missing. The repertoire holds around 35,000 clones, 93% seen once, with approximately 7.9% in the top ten. The clonotype originates from a female donor of 60 years or more with stage I lung adenocarcinoma. The sequenced sample was peripheral blood, obtained before any cancer treatment. The chain links TRBV5-6 to TRBJ2-7; TRBD1 agrees at 8 bases. The CDR3 region has the DNA TGTGCCAGCAGCATCCGGGACAGGAGGGCCTACGAGCAGTACTTC. It yields the protein CASSIRDRRAYEQYF.